Given below is one TCR beta chain in context. Which antigen it targets is not known. Per-base quality was not reported, and no clone a single base away is much larger than it. One collaborating source in Seattle enrolled patients while the patients were actively infected and followed the patients over time throughout the course of disease. Whole blood was collected in K2EDTA tubes by collaborating institutions according to the institutions' own protocols. For TCRbeta analysis, collaborator samples were shipped as frozen whole blood, as isolated PBMCs, or as DNA extracted from either sample type. This specimen comes from a study of blood T cell repertoires in COVID-19 (dated by TCRdb to about 2020). Regarding the research as a whole: The collaborator samples originated in the United States, Italy and Spain and spanned the acute and convalescent phases of COVID-19. The samples were drawn from the first 160 participants of the ongoing ImmuneRACE study and from under 1,500 subjects provided by 6 global collaborators. A freely available public database, intended as a resource for researchers studying the immune response to SARS-CoV-2, is where the repertoires were released. The sample metadata nearly always contained a de-identified subject ID, COVID-19 status, age in years and sex. The dataset comprised deeply sampled blood TCRbeta repertoires from subjects exposed to, actively infected with, or recovered from COVID-19. HLA class I and class II types, where available, came from metadata supplied by the sample provider rather than from assay-based typing. The prospective study material was composed of cDNA or gDNA derived from T cells, B-cell-depleted T cells, or PBMCs.

TCRbeta CDR3 regions were amplified from genomic DNA using the immunoSEQ Assay, a bias-controlled multiplex PCR. The study's processing was this. Nucleated cell counts per sample were estimated from amplification of reference gene primers within the assay. Sequence reads were collapsed and filtered to measure the absolute abundance of every unique TCRbeta CDR3 rearrangement. For each sample, productive Simpson clonality was calculated as the square root of Simpson's diversity index across productive rearrangements. TCRdb obtained this table from immuneACCESS and retained in-frame rearrangements with V and J assigned. These tables miss some clones; where compared with another copy, unresolved V genes account for less than half of the shortfall, and the remainder is unexplained. V and J calls and clone size are as listed in that table; D and trimming were resolved from the DNA. The sample table holds approximately 270,000 clones, of which around 82% were seen once. About a sixth of the sample is in the top ten clones.

Results the study describes overall, beyond this receptor: Clinical and demographic metadata were provided uncurated, with the amount varying by source and participant.

CDR1 and CDR2 are drawn from the germline V gene: SGHTA, FQGNSA. V trim: 4 bases; J trim: 0 bases; unmatched bases: 7. Taken from cysteine to phenylalanine, the CDR3 has 17 residues. Only the CDR3 DNA is retained, 51 bases long and in frame from the first base. In this chain, TRBV7-2 is recombined with TRBJ2-1, with 9 middle bases fitting TRBD2. Sequencing was performed on peripheral blood. The TCR was taken from a person between 70 and 80 years old with COVID-19, enrolled during active disease. The DNA sequence is given as TGTGCCAGCAGCTATCGACTAGCGGATAGCTCCTACAATGAGCAGTTCTTC. Its protein reads: CASSYRLADSSYNEQFF.